The present T cell receptor beta chain was sequenced within a study of cytomegalovirus exposure and HLA in healthy donors. Looked up from germline, CDR1 is MDHEN and CDR2 is SYDVKM. The CDR3 length is 14 residues. V was cut by 7 bases and J by 1 base, with 14 bases left in between. Produced via immunoSEQ multiplex PCR; TCRdb's table is partial and in-frame only. There are 150,000 to 160,000 clones in the sample; around 83% occur only once, and around 2.1% lies in the top ten. Material: PBMCs. The chain is built from TRBV28 and TRBJ2-7; TRBD1 is a possible D gene (5 bases). The TCR sequence derives from a human donor in good health. CDR3 in amino acids: CASTPHDSSYEQYF. The CDR3 DNA sequence: TGTGCCAGCACCCCGCACGACAGTTCCTACGAGCAGTACTTC. The full variable domain, completed using reference TRBV28 and TRBJ2-7, is DVKVTQSSRYLVKRTGEKVFLECVQDMDHENMFWYRQDPGLGLRLIYFSYDVKMKEKGDIPEGYSVSREKKERFSLILESASTNQTSMYLCASTPHDSSYEQYFGPGTRLTVT.